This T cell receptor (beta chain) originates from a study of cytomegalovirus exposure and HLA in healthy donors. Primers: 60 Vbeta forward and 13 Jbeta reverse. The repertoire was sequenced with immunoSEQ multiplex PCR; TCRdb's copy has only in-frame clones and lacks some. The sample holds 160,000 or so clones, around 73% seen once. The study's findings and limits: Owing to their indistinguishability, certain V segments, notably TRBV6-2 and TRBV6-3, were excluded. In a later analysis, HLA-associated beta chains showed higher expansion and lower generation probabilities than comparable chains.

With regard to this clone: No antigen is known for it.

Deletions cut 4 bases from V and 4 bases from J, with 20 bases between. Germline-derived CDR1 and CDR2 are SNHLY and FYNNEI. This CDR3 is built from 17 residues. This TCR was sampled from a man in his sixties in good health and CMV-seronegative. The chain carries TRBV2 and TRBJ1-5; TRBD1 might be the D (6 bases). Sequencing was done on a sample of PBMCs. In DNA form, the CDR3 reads TGTGCCAGCAGTGGACTATTCACAGGGATTGGGAATCAGCCCCAGCATTTT. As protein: CASSGLFTGIGNQPQHF. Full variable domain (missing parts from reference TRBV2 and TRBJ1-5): EPEVTQTPSHQVTQMGQEVILRCVPISNHLYFYWYRQILGQKVEFLVSFYNNEISEKSEIFDDQFSVERPDGSNFTLKIRSTKLEDSAMYFCASSGLFTGIGNQPQHFGDGTRLSIL.